This T cell receptor beta chain was obtained from a study of CXCR3-negative and CXCR3-positive naive CD8 T cells. Researchers prepared the TRB cDNA libraries using 5' RACE with UMI labels. Reanalyzing the 5' RACE reads, TCRdb keeps one entry per CDR3 protein, without DNA. The sample has about 130,000 distinct CDR3 sequences; the top ten hold less than 0.55%. CDR3 length: 17 amino acids. Germline CDR1 reads MNHEY; CDR2 reads SVGAGI. This chain connects TRBV6-5 to TRBJ1-4; checking the TCRdb D call of TRBD1 is not possible without DNA. Sequencing was done on a sample of naive CXCR3- CD8+ T cells from blood. Subset described: CD45RO-CCR7+CD27+CD95- naive CD8+ T cells lacking CXCR3 (TNR3-). This TCR came from a human donor in good health. Some clones in this sample may be carry-over from other donors' samples. The CDR3 loop is CASSYSLRGLANEKLFF.